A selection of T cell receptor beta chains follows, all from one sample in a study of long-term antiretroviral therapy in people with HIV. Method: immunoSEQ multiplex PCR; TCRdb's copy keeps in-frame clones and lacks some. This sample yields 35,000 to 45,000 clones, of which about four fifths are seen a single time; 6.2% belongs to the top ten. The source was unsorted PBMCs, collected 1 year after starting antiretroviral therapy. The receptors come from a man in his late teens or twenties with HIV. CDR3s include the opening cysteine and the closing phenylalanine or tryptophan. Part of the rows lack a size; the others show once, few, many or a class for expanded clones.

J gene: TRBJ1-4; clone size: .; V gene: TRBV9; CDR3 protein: CASSVDSAANEKLFF
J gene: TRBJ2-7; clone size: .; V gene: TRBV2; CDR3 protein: CASSDRGWYEQYF
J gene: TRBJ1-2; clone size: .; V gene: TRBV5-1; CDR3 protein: CASSFRQVDLVYGYTF
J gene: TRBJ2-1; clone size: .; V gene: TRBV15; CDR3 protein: CATSRDVIQGDIEQFF
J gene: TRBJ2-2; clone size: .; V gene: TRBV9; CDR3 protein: CASSASQGAGELFF
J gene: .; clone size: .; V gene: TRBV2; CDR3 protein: CASSDSYEQYF
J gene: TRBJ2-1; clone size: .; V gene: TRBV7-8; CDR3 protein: CASSLYSRGGNEQFF
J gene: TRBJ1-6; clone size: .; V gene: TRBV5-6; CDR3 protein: CASSLPQGISPLHF
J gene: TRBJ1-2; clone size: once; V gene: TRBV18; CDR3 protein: CASSRTGISYGYTF
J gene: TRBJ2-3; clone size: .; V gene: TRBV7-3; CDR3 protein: CASSLSDTQYF
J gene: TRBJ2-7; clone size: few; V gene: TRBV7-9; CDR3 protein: CALGNEQYF
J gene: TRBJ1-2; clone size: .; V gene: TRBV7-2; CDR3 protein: CASSPHLFSGGNGYTF
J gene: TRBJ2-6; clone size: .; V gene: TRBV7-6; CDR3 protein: CASSARASGESSGANVLTF
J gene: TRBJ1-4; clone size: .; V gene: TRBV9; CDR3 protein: CASSVEGLSDEKLFF
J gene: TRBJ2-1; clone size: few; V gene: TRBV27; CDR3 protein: CASSLVFGDYNEQFF
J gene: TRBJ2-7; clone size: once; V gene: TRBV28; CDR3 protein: CASSLGAGVDEQYF
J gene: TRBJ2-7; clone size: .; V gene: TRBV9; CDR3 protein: CASSEPESYEQYF
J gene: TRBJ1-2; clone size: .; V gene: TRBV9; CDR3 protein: CASSVGGPGYGYTF
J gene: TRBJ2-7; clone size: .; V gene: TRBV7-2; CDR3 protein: CASSATGTGTYEQYF
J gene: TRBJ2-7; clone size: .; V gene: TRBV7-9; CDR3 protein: CASSSTGGDEQYF
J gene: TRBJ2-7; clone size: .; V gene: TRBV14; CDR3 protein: CASSQVQPGQGAYEQYF
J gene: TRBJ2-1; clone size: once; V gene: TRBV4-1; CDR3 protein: CASSQGTGVNEQFF
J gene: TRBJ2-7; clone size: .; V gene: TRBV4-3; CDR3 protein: CASSQGTSADEQYF
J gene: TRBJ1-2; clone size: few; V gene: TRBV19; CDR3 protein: CAGGSTGNGYTF
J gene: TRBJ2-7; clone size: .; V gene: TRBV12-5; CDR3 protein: CASGGVTGDEQYF
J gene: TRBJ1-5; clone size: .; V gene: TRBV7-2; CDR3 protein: CASSLVGSSNQPQHF
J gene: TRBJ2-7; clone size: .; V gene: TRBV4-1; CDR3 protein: CASSQGLAGHYEQYF
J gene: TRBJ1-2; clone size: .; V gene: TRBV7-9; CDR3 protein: CASSPGRNYGYTF
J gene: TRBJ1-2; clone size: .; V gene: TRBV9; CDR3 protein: CASSVERASNYGYTF
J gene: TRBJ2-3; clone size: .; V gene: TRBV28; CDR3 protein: CASSSGDSSTDTQYF
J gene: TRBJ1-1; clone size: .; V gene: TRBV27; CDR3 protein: CASSLSSGLNTEAFF
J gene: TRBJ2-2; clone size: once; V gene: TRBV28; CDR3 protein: CASSLQSYTGELFF
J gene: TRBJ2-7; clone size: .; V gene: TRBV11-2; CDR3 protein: CASSSTGDSYEQYF
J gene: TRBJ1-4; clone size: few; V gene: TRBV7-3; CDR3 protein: CASSLGPGEKLFF
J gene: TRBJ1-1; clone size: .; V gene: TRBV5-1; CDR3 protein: CASGTGANTEAFF
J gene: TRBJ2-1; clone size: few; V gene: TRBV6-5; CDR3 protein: CASSDSSGSSDEQFF
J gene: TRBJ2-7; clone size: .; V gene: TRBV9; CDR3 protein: CASIRGTEAYEQYF
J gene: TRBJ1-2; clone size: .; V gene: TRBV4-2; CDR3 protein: CASSQDPVDGYTF
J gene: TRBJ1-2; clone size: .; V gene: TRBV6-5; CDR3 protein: CASSYGRGNYGYTF
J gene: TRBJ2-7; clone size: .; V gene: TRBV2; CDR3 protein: CASSELIYEQYF
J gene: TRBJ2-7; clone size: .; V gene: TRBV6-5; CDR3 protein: CASSPTQGVYEQYF
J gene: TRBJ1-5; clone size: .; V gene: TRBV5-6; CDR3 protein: CASSLRPDQPQHF
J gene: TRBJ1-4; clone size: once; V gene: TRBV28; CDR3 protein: CASSRDRPTNEKLFF
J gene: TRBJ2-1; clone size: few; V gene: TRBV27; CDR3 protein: CASSFSAGESYNEQFF
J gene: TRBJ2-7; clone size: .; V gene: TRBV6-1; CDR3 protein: CASSDTGSYEQYF
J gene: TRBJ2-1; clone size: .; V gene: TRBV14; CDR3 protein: CASSLLRLTENNEQFF